The 15 T cell receptor beta chains below all came from one sample that was sequenced in a study of T cell repertoires in cytomegalovirus infection. TCRdb re-derived calls from the reads in MiXCR, one entry per CDR3 protein. The sample lists roughly 920,000 distinct CDR3 sequences, approximately 31% occurring once. No antigens are known for them. The specimen was cultured CD8+ T cells from PBMCs, collected from culture after CMV antigen stimulation. These receptors came from a human donor in good health (CMV status not recorded). Some clones in this sample may be carry-over from other donors' samples.

This clonotype was counted many times. The chain has TRBV7-2 and TRBJ2-3, with D uncertain. This CDR3 is 11 amino acids long. Germline values: CDR1 SGHTA, CDR2 FQGNSA. V was pared by 7 bases and J by 6 bases, with 8 bases between. The chain's CDR3 is CASTREDTQYF. The CDR3 DNA reads TGTGCCAGCACTCGAGAGGATACGCAGTATTTT.

In this sample, this clonotype turned up a few times. The chain has TRBV27 and TRBJ1-5; D perhaps matches TRBD1 (5 bases). The ends were cut back, 5 bases at V and 4 bases at J, with 15 bases in the middle. This CDR3 region has 15 residues. In germline, CDR1 is MNHEY, CDR2 SMNVEV (reference sequence). The CDR3 loop is CASSPMGPINQPQHF. The CDR3 nucleotides are TGTGCCAGCAGTCCAATGGGACCGATAAATCAGCCCCAGCATTTT.

The gene calls are TRBV6-1 and TRBJ1-1, with D hard to call. The CDR3 loop spans 15 amino acids. V lost 7 bases and J lost 1, with 16 bases in between. CDR1 is MNHNS and CDR2 is SASEGT in the germline V gene. The CDR3 sequence is CASTPARGGNTEAFF. The CDR3 nucleotides read TGTGCCAGCACCCCAGCGCGGGGTGGGAACACTGAAGCTTTCTTT.

The chain combines TRBV27 with TRBJ1-1; 9 positions agree with TRBD1. This CDR3 region has 14 residues. V lost 3 bases to trimming and J lost 4 bases; unmatched junction nucleotides: 3. Germline V gene data show CDR1 as MNHEY and CDR2 as SMNVEV (reference sequence). CDR3 DNA: TGTGCCAGCAGTTTTACGACAGGGGGCACTGAAGCTTTCTTT. Translated, it gives CASSFTTGGTEAFF.

This chain connects TRBV6-5 to TRBJ2-2, with 11 bases identical to TRBD2. The CDR3 sequence is 16 residues long. Germline loops: CDR1 MNHEY, CDR2 SVGAGI. J was trimmed by 9 bases and V by 2 bases; bases with no gene match: 8. The CDR3 sequence: CASSYGTSGGPRELFF. The CDR3 nucleotides are TGTGCCAGCAGTTACGGCACTAGCGGGGGCCCACGGGAGCTGTTTTTT.

This clonotype was seen ten or more times. The V and J genes are TRBV18 and TRBJ2-1; D gene uncertain. The ends were cut back, 0 bases at V and 4 bases at J, with 13 bases in the middle. Germline V gives CDR1 KGHSH, CDR2 LQKENI. There are 16 residues in the CDR3. The CDR3 DNA reads as TGTGCCAGCTCACCACCGGACCTCGAAGATTACAATGAGCAGTTCTTC. It yields the protein CASSPPDLEDYNEQFF.

This clonotype was recorded a few times. The rearrangement joins TRBV6-1 to TRBJ2-7; D tentatively fits TRBD1 or TRBD2 (6 bases each). Germline loops: CDR1 MNHNS, CDR2 SASEGT. This CDR3 comprises 16 residues. Trimming pared 8 bases from V and 0 bases from J, leaving 20 bases between. CDR3 nucleotide sequence: TGTGCCAGCGTGGGGGGACACGTGTTTAGCTCCTACGAGCAGTACGTC. Translating gives CASVGGHVFSSYEQYV.

The chain carries TRBV29-1 and TRBJ2-7; D gene uncertain. V lost 1 base and J 7 bases, leaving 11 bases between the germline ends. The length of the CDR3 is 12 residues. Germline V gene sequence: CDR1 SQVTM, CDR2 ANQGSEA. Here the CDR3 DNA reads TGCAGCGTTGAAGGAGAAGACGTGGAGCAGTACTTC. It encodes CSVEGEDVEQYF.

This chain uses TRBV4-2 with TRBJ1-2; TRBD1 agrees at 7 bases. The trim removed 2 bases at V and 3 bases at J, leaving 15 bases unmatched. Per germline, CDR1 LGHNA and CDR2 YNFKEQ. CDR3 length: 18 residues. The CDR3 loop is CASSQQIQRTGDYYGYTF. The CDR3 bases are TGTGCCAGCAGCCAACAAATACAAAGGACAGGCGATTACTATGGCTACACCTTC.

This clonotype showed up just a few times. In nucleotides, the CDR3 is TGTGCCAGCAGTTACGCCGGGAGATACTACGAGCAGTACTTC. It codes for CASSYAGRYYEQYF. This chain joins TRBV6-5 and TRBJ2-7; possible D gene TRBD2, 6 bases. The V gene's germline CDR1 is MNHEY and CDR2 SVGAGI. V was shortened by 2 bases and J by 3 bases, with 11 bases between the two germline ends. The CDR3 loop spans 14 amino acids.

The CDR3 reads CASSGTGRMNTEAFF. CDR3 coding DNA: TGCGCCAGCAGCGGGACAGGGAGGATGAACACTGAAGCTTTCTTT. The rearrangement joins TRBV4-1 to TRBJ1-1, with 9 positions matching TRBD1. The germline V gene has CDR1 MGHRA and CDR2 YSYEKL. The junction had 4 bases not matched to a gene; V was cut back by 5 bases and J by 0 bases. The CDR3 has 15 amino acids.

This chain connects TRBV29-1 to TRBJ2-2; 7 positions match TRBD1. The junction had 14 bases not matched to a gene; V was cut back by 6 bases and J by 4 bases. The CDR3 loop spans 16 amino acids. In germline, CDR1 is SQVTM, CDR2 ANQGSEA. Written as DNA, the CDR3 is TGCAGCGTCCTTCGGCCCCTGGGACAGAGCACCGGGGAGCTGTTTTTT. It is translated as CSVLRPLGQSTGELFF.

There are many counts of this clonotype. The rearrangement joins TRBV7-6 to TRBJ2-1; D may be TRBD2 (6 bases). This CDR3 has 14 amino acids. CDR1 is SGHVS and CDR2 is FNYEAQ in the germline V gene. V was shortened by 2 bases and J by 3 bases, with 8 bases between the two germline ends. CDR3 region: CASSLPGVYNEQFF. The CDR3 DNA reads TGTGCCAGCAGCTTACCGGGAGTCTACAATGAGCAGTTCTTC.

The CDR3 DNA reads as TGTGCCAGCAGCTGGCCCCTGGACAGCGACTACGAGCAGTACTTC. Its translation: CASSWPLDSDYEQYF. This chain links TRBV5-8 with TRBJ2-7; a possible D gene is TRBD1 (6 bases). V was pared by 3 bases and J by 3 bases, with 16 bases between. The CDR3 contains 15 residues. Germline assignment: CDR1 SGHTS and CDR2 YDEGEE.

In this sample, this clonotype turned up a few times. Compared with germline, one end of the junction differs, possibly owing to a read error. The chain has TRBV7-7 and TRBJ2-5; D tentatively reads TRBD1 or TRBD2 (5 bases each). The CDR3 covers 14 residues. The germline CDR1 and CDR2 sequences are SSHAT and FNYEAQ (reference sequence). In DNA form, the CDR3 reads TGTGCTAGCAGCTTGGGGGTGTACCAAGAGACCCAGTACTTC. It specifies CASSLGVYQETQYF.